Below are 10 T cell receptor beta chains sequenced from a single sample in a study of molecular identifiers for immune sequencing clone quantification. TCRdb used MiXCR to reprocess the PCR reads, holding one entry per CDR3 protein. The repertoire holds 250,000 to 400,000 distinct CDR3 sequences, with about 22% as singletons. Sequencing used naive CD8+ T cells from blood, with Jurkat cell RNA spiked in. The subset denotes: FACS-sorted CD8+CD4-CCR7+CD45RA+ naive T cells. These receptors were collected from a human donor in good health. Some libraries in this study had Jurkat cell RNA spiked in.

Notes on this clonotype: Just one base apart from a much larger clone, this may be a read error. The final CDR3 position lacks the conserved phenylalanine or tryptophan, pointing to a likely read error. The chain carries TRBV4-1 and TRBJ1-1, with D possibly matching TRBD1 (5 bases). CDR3 length equals 13 residues. The germline V gene encodes CDR1 MGHRA and CDR2 YSYEKL. Trimming removed 2 bases at V and 7 bases at J, with 11 bases between. CDR3 nucleotide sequence: TGCGCCAGCAGCCAAACCGACAGCCTTGAAGCTTTCATT. Protein sequence: CASSQTDSLEAFI.

In its sample, this clonotype was seen many times. J is TRBJ1-1 and V is TRBV28; TRBD1 is a possible D gene (5 bases). Between the trimmed V and J ends, which lost 3 bases and 1 base, there was a span of 9 bases. The germline V gene encodes CDR1 MDHEN and CDR2 SYDVKM. The CDR3 covers 14 residues. DNA for the CDR3: TGTGCCAGCAGTTTCCCAGACAGGAACACTGAAGCTTTCTTT. The encoded protein is CASSFPDRNTEAFF. The complete variable domain, with remaining parts taken from reference TRBV28 and TRBJ1-1, reads DVKVTQSSRYLVKRTGEKVFLECVQDMDHENMFWYRQDPGLGLRLIYFSYDVKMKEKGDIPEGYSVSREKKERFSLILESASTNQTSMYLCASSFPDRNTEAFFGQGTRLTVV.

This clonotype came up many times. The chain recombines TRBV6-2 or TRBV6-3 with TRBJ1-1; unclear D gene. The V end lost 9 bases, the J end lost 1 base, and 12 bases lay between the germline ends. This CDR3 contains 13 residues. The germline gives CDR1 MNHEY, CDR2 SVGEGT. CDR3: CASIRRENTEAFF. CDR3 DNA: TGTGCCAGTATCAGGAGAGAGAACACTGAAGCTTTCTTT.

A remark on this clonotype: A read error is possible here, since a much larger clone lies one base away. The chain is built from TRBV7-3 and TRBJ2-7; TRBD2 matches at 7 bases. Germline CDR1 and CDR2: SGHTA and FQGTGA. V shed 1 base, J shed 4 bases, and the junction held 7 bases outside the gene matches. The CDR3 length is 15 residues. The CDR3 loop reads CASSLNLGGKYEQYF. Here the CDR3 DNA reads TGTGCCAGCAGCTTAAATTTGGGGGGGAAGTACGAGCAGTACTTC.

Note on this clonotype: A much bigger clone sits one base away, suggesting this may be a read error. This chain uses TRBV5-8 with TRBJ1-1; D is unclear. The CDR3 is 10 residues long. Trimming took off 9 bases at V and 8 bases at J, with 11 bases between the two ends. Germline V gene sequence: CDR1 SGHTS, CDR2 YDEGEE. The CDR3 sequence: CANTEIEAFF. CDR3 bases: TGTGCCAACACCGAAATCGAAGCTTTCTTT.

This clonotype was recorded many times. The rearrangement uses TRBV28 and TRBJ2-4; no reliable D call. Trimming stripped 5 bases from V and 0 bases from J, with 17 bases between. The CDR3 extends over 17 amino acids. Germline assignment: CDR1 MDHEN and CDR2 SYDVKM. CDR3 DNA sequence: TGTGCCAGCAGTGCCCGCGCGGATATTCTAGCCAAAAACATTCAGTACTTC. Translation: CASSARADILAKNIQYF. Complete variable domain (other parts from reference TRBV28 and TRBJ2-4): DVKVTQSSRYLVKRTGEKVFLECVQDMDHENMFWYRQDPGLGLRLIYFSYDVKMKEKGDIPEGYSVSREKKERFSLILESASTNQTSMYLCASSARADILAKNIQYFGAGTRLSVL.

The table lists this clonotype with many counts. The genes are TRBV7-9 and TRBJ1-1; D is unclear. CDR3 length: 15 amino acids. The germline V and J ends were trimmed by 1 base and 4 bases, with 13 bases remaining between them. Germline CDR1 SEHNR, CDR2 FQNEAQ (reference sequence). DNA for the CDR3: TGTGCCAGCAGCTTAGGTTACGGTTCTGGCACTGAAGCTTTCTTT. Translated, it gives CASSLGYGSGTEAFF.

This clonotype was detected ten times or more. This chain uses TRBV6-2 or TRBV6-3 with TRBJ2-1; D gene unclear. The CDR3 has 11 residues. The V end was cut by 2 bases, the J end by 8 bases, with 4 bases between. Germline-derived CDR1 and CDR2 are MNHEY and SVGEGT. As DNA, the CDR3 is TGTGCCAGCAGTTACAGGGATGAGCAGTTCTTC. This codes for CASSYRDEQFF.

On this clonotype itself: This could be a read error, since a much larger clone is one nucleotide away. V usage is TRBV30 and J usage is TRBJ1-4; D remains unclear. Trimming took 1 base from V and 4 from J, leaving 7 bases between them. The CDR3 length is 13 residues. Germline CDR1 reads GTSNPN; CDR2 reads SVGIG (reference sequence). The CDR3 reads CAWSADVNEKLFF. The CDR3 DNA sequence: TGTGCCTGGAGTGCGGACGTTAATGAAAAACTGTTTTTT.

About this clonotype itself: A read error is possible here, since a much larger clone lies one base away. The rearrangement uses TRBV5-3 and TRBJ2-1; 10 bases fit TRBD2. TRBV5-3 is an ORF, with its function uncertain. There are 15 residues in the CDR3. This CDR3 is CASSLGTSEYSEQFF. CDR3 in DNA: TGTGCCAGCAGCCTGGGGACTAGCGAATACAGTGAGCAGTTCTTC.